This T cell receptor beta chain appears in the sequencing data of a study of spatial heterogeneity in lung cancer. Study-wide points: Tumor mutation count correlated with how many alpha and beta TCRs expanded intratumorally.

V shed 5 bases, J shed 9 bases, and the junction held 11 bases outside the gene matches. Germline V lookup: CDR1 LGHDT, CDR2 YNNKEL (reference sequence). This CDR3 has 15 amino acids. This clonotype has only a few counts. Its antigen is as yet unknown. TCRdb re-analysed the 5' RACE reads in MiXCR, keeping a single row per CDR3 protein. Among about 13,000 distinct CDR3 sequences, 3% to 4% were seen once, and the ten largest hold roughly 17%. Time point indicated: sample taken at primary tumor resection. This material consisted of lung tumor tissue, taken at surgery. This sequence joins TRBV3-1 and TRBJ2-1, with TRBD1 identical over 9 bases. The origin of this receptor is a male donor with early-stage non-small cell lung cancer. The CDR3 DNA reads TGTGCCAGCAGCATCGGGACAGGGAGCGGCGGTGAGCAGTTCTTC. It is translated as CASSIGTGSGGEQFF.